The clone carrying this T cell receptor beta chain was recorded many times. It was RNA transcripts that yielded the amplified TCR beta CDR3 regions. The TCR CDR3 was amplified in a first-round RT-PCR using the HTBI primer set. TCRdb fed the multiplex PCR reads into MiXCR, producing one record per CDR3 protein. Of under 400,000 distinct CDR3 sequences in the sample, less than 15% were seen once. The CDR3 is made up of 17 amino acids. The junction had 10 bases not matched to a gene; V was cut back by 5 bases and J by 0 bases. Germline values: CDR1 SGHAT, CDR2 FQNNGV. This specimen belongs to a study of T cells in Graves' hyperthyroidism and ophthalmopathy.

The clonotype was recovered from a woman younger than 35 with Graves' hyperthyroidism. The sequencing sample was made of blood. This chain uses TRBV11-2 with TRBJ2-7; 10 bases agree with TRBD2. Here the CDR3 DNA reads TGTGCCAGCAGCCTAAACTGGGGACTAGCGCACTCCTACGAGCAGTACTTC. This sequence encodes CASSLNWGLAHSYEQYF.